Following are 18 T cell receptor beta chains from one sample sequenced in a study of T cell repertoires in cytomegalovirus infection. TCRdb reanalysed the reads using MiXCR and keeps one entry per CDR3 protein. The sample has 510,000 or so distinct CDR3 sequences; 26% are singletons. The sample comprised PBMCs. The receptors shown here come from a human donor in good health (CMV status not recorded). Some clones in this sample may be carry-over from other donors' samples.

This clonotype showed up just a few times. V gene TRBV12-3 or TRBV12-4 combines with J gene TRBJ1-6; D is perhaps TRBD1 (5 bases). Trimming took off 2 bases at V and 6 bases at J, with 8 bases between the two ends. The CDR3 sequence is 14 residues long. CDR3 in amino acids: CASSLLGANSPLHF. As DNA, the CDR3 is TGTGCCAGCAGTTTACTAGGGGCTAATTCACCCCTCCACTTT.

The chain combines TRBV6-1 with TRBJ2-3; D is unresolved. In germline, CDR1 is MNHNS, CDR2 SASEGT. This CDR3 has 14 amino acids. Trimming took 6 bases from V and 2 from J, leaving 12 bases between them. This chain's CDR3 is CASSRPPNTDTQYF. CDR3 coding DNA: TGTGCCAGCAGCAGACCGCCCAACACAGATACGCAGTATTTT.

The V gene is TRBV5-8, the J gene TRBJ1-4; D unclear. In germline, CDR1 is SGHTS, CDR2 YDEGEE. CDR3 length: 14 residues. V lost 3 bases and J lost 6, with 12 bases in between. Here the CDR3 DNA reads TGTGCCAGCAGCTCGGACTGGAGTTATGAAAAACTGTTTTTT. Protein product: CASSSDWSYEKLFF.

This clonotype appeared a few times. V is TRBV11-2 and J is TRBJ2-2; D gene uncertain. The CDR3 is made up of 17 amino acids. V dropped 5 bases and J dropped 9 bases, with 25 bases sitting between them. Germline lookup yields CDR1 SGHAT and CDR2 FQNNGV. CDR3 residues: CASSRSFSATQHRELFF. As DNA, the CDR3 is TGTGCCAGCAGCCGGAGTTTCTCAGCGACTCAACACCGGGAGCTGTTTTTT.

In this sample, this clonotype turned up a few times. The genes are TRBV7-2 and TRBJ2-2, with 9 bases lining up with TRBD1. The CDR3 runs 15 residues. The germline gives CDR1 SGHTA, CDR2 FQGNSA. The junction had 5 bases not matched to a gene; V was cut back by 5 bases and J by 4 bases. DNA for the CDR3: TGTGCCAGCAGCCAGGACAGGGGTGTCACCGGGGAGCTGTTTTTT. Its translation: CASSQDRGVTGELFF.

The CDR3 DNA sequence: TGCAGCGTTGAAGGCAGTCAGCGCACCGGGGAGCTGTTTTTT. Translated: CSVEGSQRTGELFF. The chain has TRBV29-1 and TRBJ2-2; no reliable D call. V lost 1 base, J lost 4 bases, and 10 bases lay in between. CDR1 and CDR2 (germline): SQVTM, ANQGSEA. This CDR3 spans 14 amino acids.

The sample holds many counts of this clonotype. This chain links TRBV6-2 or TRBV6-3 with TRBJ2-2, with D uncertain. The V gene's germline CDR1 is MNHEY and CDR2 SVGEGT. V was cut by 6 bases and J by 7 bases, with 18 bases left in between. The CDR3 is made up of 15 amino acids. CDR3 sequence reads: CASRLKLVWSGELFF. The CDR3 DNA is TGTGCCAGCAGACTAAAATTGGTATGGAGCGGGGAGCTGTTTTTT.

This clonotype was seen only a few times. The chain links TRBV7-9 to TRBJ2-4, with TRBD1 identical over 7 bases. The CDR3 has 13 residues. CDR1 and CDR2 (germline): SEHNR, FQNEAQ (reference sequence). Unmatched junction bases numbered 5, after V lost 7 bases and J lost 5 bases. The CDR3 loop reads CASILGTENIQYF. The CDR3, as DNA: TGTGCCAGCATTCTCGGGACAGAAAACATTCAGTACTTC.

This clonotype has more than one count but fewer than ten. The chain recombines TRBV7-8 with TRBJ2-5, with 7 bases lining up with TRBD1. This CDR3 region has 16 residues. V was pared by 4 bases and J by 5 bases, with 13 bases of the junction left unmatched. Germline V gene lookup returns CDR1 SGHVS and CDR2 FQNEAQ. The CDR3 nucleotides are TGTGCCAGCAGCTCCCTTAGGACAGGTTTGCGGGAGACCCAGTACTTC. It is translated as CASSSLRTGLRETQYF.

This clonotype was detected only a few times. CDR3 residues: CASSPGSSGAGQPQHF. The CDR3 DNA reads as TGTGCCAGCAGCCCGGGGTCTTCGGGGGCAGGTCAGCCCCAGCATTTT. This rearrangement joins TRBV27 to TRBJ1-5, with D tentatively TRBD1 (6 bases). The CDR3 has 16 residues. The V end lost 6 bases, the J end lost 6 bases, and 21 bases lay between the germline ends. The germline gives CDR1 MNHEY, CDR2 SMNVEV (reference sequence).

The V and J genes are TRBV25-1 and TRBJ2-7, with D perhaps assigned TRBD1 or TRBD2 (5 bases each). CDR1 and CDR2 (germline): MGHDK, SYGVNS. V lost 6 bases, J lost 3 bases, and 15 bases lay in between. The CDR3 length is 14 residues. The CDR3 sequence: CASRDTGTDYEQYF. CDR3 DNA: TGTGCCAGCAGAGATACCGGGACGGACTACGAGCAGTACTTC.

The sample holds many counts of this clonotype. The chain employs TRBV7-6 and TRBJ1-1; D not certain. Trimming took off 0 bases at V and 1 base at J, with 6 bases between the two ends. CDR3 length: 14 residues. Germline assignment: CDR1 SGHVS and CDR2 FNYEAQ. This CDR3 reads CASSLAGQNTEAFF. CDR3 nucleotide sequence: TGTGCCAGCAGCTTAGCGGGTCAGAACACTGAAGCTTTCTTT.

The gene calls are TRBV24-1 and TRBJ1-5; no definite D call. Trimming took 6 bases from V and 4 from J, leaving 12 bases between them. The germline V gene has CDR1 KGHDR and CDR2 SFDVKD. The CDR3 contains 14 residues. The CDR3: CATSSTIGNQPQHF. The CDR3 bases are TGTGCCACCAGTTCCACGATTGGAAATCAGCCCCAGCATTTT.

This rearrangement joins TRBV29-1 to TRBJ1-4; D perhaps matches TRBD1 (5 bases). Germline V lookup: CDR1 SQVTM, CDR2 ANQGSEA. V was cut by 5 bases and J by 4 bases, with 14 bases left in between. The CDR3 sequence is 14 residues long. This CDR3 reads CSVSLTVNNEKLFF. CDR3 nucleotide sequence: TGCAGCGTTAGTTTGACAGTGAATAATGAAAAACTGTTTTTT.

This clonotype was picked up many times. This chain's CDR3 is CASSLGSGVAGELFF. DNA for the CDR3: TGTGCCAGCAGCTTAGGGTCTGGAGTGGCCGGGGAGCTGTTTTTT. This chain links TRBV11-2 with TRBJ2-2, with D hard to call. The CDR3 extends over 15 amino acids. The germline CDR1 and CDR2 sequences are SGHAT and FQNNGV. V lost 1 base and J 6 bases, leaving 12 bases between the germline ends.

This clonotype appeared many times. The rearrangement joins TRBV7-6 to TRBJ2-3, with 8 nucleotides matching TRBD2. CDR1 and CDR2 (germline): SGHVS, FNYEAQ. CDR3 length: 17 residues. Trimming removed 6 bases from V and 2 bases from J; junction bases left unmatched: 13. CDR3 bases: TGTGCCAGCAGTCCGCTGGCGAGCGGGAGCGCCACAGATACGCAGTATTTT. Residues: CASSPLASGSATDTQYF. Filled out from reference TRBV7-6 and TRBJ2-3, the complete variable domain reads GAGVSQSPRYKVTKRGQDVALRCDPISGHVSLYWYRQALGQGPEFLTYFNYEAQQDKSGLPNDRFSAERPEGSISTLTIQRTEQRDSAMYRCASSPLASGSATDTQYFGPGTRLTVL.

In this sample, this clonotype turned up many times. This rearrangement joins TRBV19 to TRBJ1-4; no firm D call. The V gene lost 4 bases and the J gene lost 7 bases, with 19 bases spanning the gap. The CDR3 has 16 amino acids. CDR1 is LNHDA and CDR2 is SQIVND in the germline V gene (reference sequence). In nucleotides, the CDR3 is TGTGCCAGTAGTAGCATCCCGGGCGGGCGGATTGAAAAACTGTTTTTT. This gives the protein CASSSIPGGRIEKLFF.

V usage is TRBV27 and J usage is TRBJ1-5; the D is unclear. In germline, CDR1 is MNHEY, CDR2 SMNVEV (reference sequence). This CDR3 region has 12 residues. Trimming left V 3 bases short and J 5 bases short, with 5 bases between. CDR3 loop: CASSFIDQPQHF. The CDR3 bases are TGTGCCAGCAGTTTTATCGATCAGCCCCAGCATTTT.